Detailed here is one T cell receptor (beta chain). Its antigen is undetermined. The sample belongs to a study of cytomegalovirus exposure and HLA in healthy donors. Study-level results: Presence/absence analyses assumed roughly uniform sequencing depth across donors. As a later analysis showed, several of the most significant clusters appeared to be linked to common viral pathogens.

CDR1 SGHVS and CDR2 FNYEAQ come from the germline V gene. The ends lost 8 bases at V and 6 bases at J; junction bases unmatched: 13. The CDR3 is made up of 15 amino acids. A multiplex PCR was run with 60 Vbeta primers and 13 Jbeta primers. The repertoire was sequenced with immunoSEQ multiplex PCR; TCRdb's copy has only in-frame clones and lacks some. The table records 130,000 to 150,000 clones, 65% to 80% of them present only once. The clonotype originates from a middle-aged man in good health and CMV-seropositive. The material sequenced was PBMCs. This rearrangement joins TRBV7-6 to TRBJ2-7; 10 bases agree with TRBD1. The CDR3 bases are TGTGCCAGCTCACGAACGGGGACAGGGGTTGGCGAGCAGTACTTC. Translated, it gives CASSRTGTGVGEQYF.